This T cell receptor (beta chain) was sequenced for a study of a mutant IDH1 vaccine in newly diagnosed glioma (dated by TCRdb to the early 2020s). Turning to the overall study: Vaccination was initiated 4-6 weeks after radiotherapy alone, or concurrently with temozolomide cycles in the chemotherapy-containing groups. Of the roughly 34 treated patients, 62.5% were male and about 38% were female, and the mean age was approximately 39 years. Prior to enrollment, patients had been given standard therapy consisting of radiotherapy alone, temozolomide alone, or radiochemotherapy with temozolomide, with the combination given to most patients. The week-35 safety follow-up took place at visit V12, and the week-47 end of study took place at visit V13. Peripheral blood samples were drawn at six visits, namely V03 (baseline), V05, V07, V10, V12 and V13. For exploratory analyses, around 23 treated patients had longitudinal TCRB deep sequencing done wherever samples were available.

The sample's time point label is to be understood as: week 35, safety follow-up. A 20-mer mutant IDH1 peptide at 300 micrograms in Montanide made up each vaccine dose, which was injected subcutaneously together with topical imiquimod. Eight vaccinations were administered to patients in weeks 1, 3, 5, 7, 11, 15, 19 and 23, corresponding to visits V03 through V10. Donors had newly diagnosed WHO grade 3 or 4 IDH1-mutant astrocytomas with loss of nuclear ATRX. The samples were drawn from NOA16, a multicentre, single-arm, open-label phase I trial in Germany that tested a mutant IDH1 peptide vaccine in humans for the first time. The DNeasy Blood and Tissue Kit was used to extract genomic DNA from EDTA blood for TCRB sequencing. Germline trimming amounts to 0 bases on V and 8 bases on J, with 3 as the count of junction bases outside the gene matches. The germline V gene encodes CDR1 LNHDA and CDR2 SQIVND (reference sequence). The CDR3 measures 13 amino acids from cysteine to phenylalanine. Only CDR3 DNA is held: 39 bases, read in frame from base 1.

The investigation overall reported the following: No apparent relationship was observed between pseudoprogression and alterations in the top peripheral T cell clonotypes detected by TCRB sequencing. Availability determined which PBMC samples were chosen for TCRB deep sequencing. The authors stated that sample limitations prevented analyses of patient blood samples from being reproduced. Across multiple MHC alleles, vaccine-induced immune responses were seen in more than 80% of patients.

About this clone: Its specific antigen is unknown. Per-base qualities were not stored, and no clone one base away is much larger.

Library creation used the immunoSEQ multiplex PCR assay. The hsTCRB Kit was used according to the manufacturer's protocol to amplify rearranged TCR beta chain sequences. An Illumina MiSeq was used to sequence the TCRB libraries. The original pipeline was this. The proprietary platform of the kit vendor was used for demultiplexing, trimming and gene mapping. Held by TCRdb, this immuneACCESS table contains in-frame sequences only and omits some clones. Under half of the omission traces to an unresolved V gene where checked; the cause of the rest is unknown. That table furnishes V, J and clone size, whereas the DNA furnished D and trimming. This sample has 35,000 to 45,000 clones in its table, and about 83% of those were observed once. The ten largest clones capture approximately 4.6% of the sample.

The material sequenced was PBMCs, taken from a glioma patient whose treatment included an IDH1 peptide vaccine. This TCR was recovered from a woman between 50 and 59 years old with glioma. The V and J segments used are TRBV19 and TRBJ1-2; 7 of the junction bases match TRBD1. The DNA sequence is as follows: TGTGCCAGTAGTATAGAACAGGGGTGGGGCTACACCTTC. This codes for CASSIEQGWGYTF.